This entry is about one T cell receptor beta chain. What it recognizes is unknown. MiXCR was run by TCRdb on the 5' RACE reads, yielding one entry per CDR3 protein. This table has roughly 1,500,000 distinct CDR3 sequences, less than 35% appearing once. These data come from a study of identical twins. The study's findings and limits: High-abundance cord blood beta clonotypes had fewer insertions; memory repertoires showed none. Conclusions were based on cross-sectional statistical analysis, without following the same donors. In beta out-of-frame sequences, the excess sharing between twins was weaker. Models underestimated how often monozygotic twins shared out-of-frame TCR alpha.

Sequencing used cord blood. The sequence came from a newborn girl in good health.

CDR3 sequence reads: CSARHLGEQYF. CDR3 in DNA: TGCAGTGCTAGACACCTGGGGGAGCAGTACTTC. This rearrangement joins TRBV20-1 to TRBJ2-4; D possibly uses TRBD1 or TRBD2 (5 bases each). CDR3 length equals 11 residues. Germline V lookup: CDR1 DFQATT, CDR2 SNEGSKA (reference sequence). V gave up 2 bases and J gave up 13 bases, with 12 bases separating them.